This is a list of T cell receptor beta chains from one sample in a study of T cell repertoires in cytomegalovirus infection. These receptors lack a known antigen. TCRdb ran MiXCR on the reads and lists one entry per CDR3 protein. The sample has some 560,000 distinct CDR3 sequences; around 40% are singletons. The sample here was cultured PBMCs, taken from culture after CMV antigen stimulation. Receptors originate from a human donor in good health (CMV status not recorded). Some clones in this sample may be carry-over from other donors' samples. Each CDR3 is given with its conserved first and last residue. Fields, in order: V gene, J gene, D gene, clone size, CDR3 protein, CDR3 DNA. D genes are given only for firm matches. Clone size is stated in some rows and not others, as once, few, many or a class when expanded.

TRBV7-2	TRBJ2-5	-	few	CASSLWGRETQYF	TGTGCCAGCAGCTTATGGGGGAGAGAGACCCAGTACTTC
TRBV7-2	TRBJ2-7	TRBD1	few	CASSLSTTGGVNNKQYF	TGTGCCAGCAGTCTCTCCACGACAGGGGGCGTAAATAACAAGCAGTACTTC
TRBV12-5	TRBJ2-7	-	-	CASGFRHEQYF	TGTGCTAGTGGTTTCCGTCACGAGCAGTACTTC
TRBV10-3	TRBJ2-1	-	-	CAISESMAADDYNEQFF	TGTGCCATCAGTGAGTCGATGGCGGCGGACGACTACAATGAGCAGTTCTTC
TRBV7-4	TRBJ2-5	TRBD1	-	CASTRTGARGETQYF	TGTGCCAGCACTCGAACGGGTGCCAGGGGGGAGACCCAGTACTTC
TRBV5-1	TRBJ2-1	-	-	CASSLTPSGEQFF	TGCGCCAGCAGCTTGACCCCTTCAGGGGAGCAGTTCTTC
TRBV7-2	TRBJ1-1	-	many	CASSLATMNTEAFF	TGTGCCAGCAGCTTAGCAACCATGAACACTGAAGCTTTCTTT
TRBV24-1	TRBJ2-5	-	-	CATSDPGKGGETQYF	TGTGCCACCAGTGACCCTGGGAAGGGGGGAGAGACCCAGTACTTC
TRBV7-9	TRBJ2-2	TRBD1	-	CASSGTVPGELFF	TGTGCCAGCAGCGGGACAGTCCCCGGGGAGCTGTTTTTT
TRBV20-1	TRBJ2-3	-	-	CSARDGGSVSTDTQYF	TGCAGTGCTAGAGATGGCGGCAGCGTTAGCACAGATACGCAGTATTTT
TRBV20-1	TRBJ2-5	-	once	CSARGVGQTQYF	TGCAGTGCTAGGGGGGTCGGGCAGACCCAGTACTTC
TRBV4-1	TRBJ2-5	TRBD2	-	CASSQVAGLGAETQYF	TGCGCCAGCAGCCAAGTAGCGGGGTTGGGGGCGGAGACCCAGTACTTC
TRBV6-2/TRBV6-3	TRBJ2-1	TRBD2	few	CASIKTSGSDEQFF	TGTGCCAGCATCAAGACTAGCGGGAGCGATGAGCAGTTCTTC
TRBV7-2	TRBJ2-7	-	few	CASSLTESYEQYF	TGTGCCAGCAGCCTTACCGAGTCCTACGAGCAGTACTTC
TRBV7-4	TRBJ1-2	-	-	CASYRTDNYGYTF	TGTGCCAGCTATAGGACTGATAACTATGGCTACACCTTC
TRBV11-3	TRBJ2-1	-	few	CASSARFGAPNEQFF	TGTGCCAGCAGCGCAAGATTCGGGGCCCCCAATGAGCAGTTCTTC
TRBV7-2	TRBJ2-7	-	-	CASSPPLQGYYEQYF	TGTGCCAGCAGCCCACCCCTGCAGGGGTACTACGAGCAGTACTTC
TRBV4-1	TRBJ2-1	TRBD1	few	CASSQMGQEPHNEQFF	TGCGCCAGCAGCCAGATGGGACAGGAACCACACAATGAGCAGTTCTTC
TRBV12-5	TRBJ2-2	-	once	CASGLVLSTGELFF	TGTGCTAGTGGTTTGGTACTGAGTACCGGGGAGCTGTTTTTT
TRBV7-6	TRBJ1-6	-	-	CASTTHPSPLHF	TGTGCCAGCACCACTCACCCCTCACCCCTCCACTTT
TRBV4-3	TRBJ2-3	TRBD2	few	CASSSHPRTSGRTDTQYF	TGCGCCAGCAGCTCCCACCCGAGGACTAGCGGGAGGACAGATACGCAGTATTTT
TRBV5-4	TRBJ2-4	-	-	CASSTDTQDIQYF	TGTGCCAGCAGCACTGACACACAGGACATTCAGTACTTC
TRBV7-2	TRBJ2-2	TRBD2	few	CASSKTSGVTGELFF	TGTGCCAGCAGTAAAACTAGCGGGGTCACCGGGGAGCTGTTTTTT
TRBV20-1	TRBJ1-6	-	-	CSARGKGLNSPLHF	TGCAGTGCTAGAGGGAAGGGTCTAAATTCACCCCTCCACTTT
TRBV27	TRBJ1-5	-	few	CASSLYASLPQHF	TGTGCCAGCAGTTTATACGCCTCGTTGCCCCAGCATTTT
TRBV15	TRBJ2-7	TRBD1	-	CATSSLFGQGKSYEQYF	TGTGCCACCAGCAGTCTTTTCGGACAGGGGAAGTCCTACGAGCAGTACTTC
TRBV7-9	TRBJ1-2	TRBD1	few	CASSLIFETQGARGYTF	TGTGCCAGCAGCTTAATCTTCGAGACCCAGGGGGCTCGGGGCTACACCTTC
TRBV10-1	TRBJ2-5	TRBD2	-	CARVGGQETQYF	TGCGCCAGAGTGGGGGGGCAAGAGACCCAGTACTTC
TRBV12-3/TRBV12-4	TRBJ2-5	TRBD2	few	CASSFGAGGPRSLYF	TGTGCCAGCAGTTTTGGAGCGGGGGGGCCCCGTTCTCTGTACTTC
TRBV7-9	TRBJ1-1	TRBD1	-	CASSPGQGWTEAFF	TGTGCCAGCAGCCCCGGACAGGGTTGGACTGAAGCTTTCTTT
TRBV13	TRBJ2-3	TRBD1	-	CASSSPRGQVGTDTQYF	TGCGCCAGCAGCTCCCCGCGGGGACAGGTCGGCACAGATACGCAGTATTTT
TRBV3-1	TRBJ2-5	TRBD1	-	CASSQTGVSGKETQYF	TGTGCCAGCAGCCAAACAGGGGTCAGTGGTAAGGAGACCCAGTACTTC
TRBV7-9	TRBJ2-1	TRBD1	-	CASSLRTGTGPREQFF	TGTGCCAGCAGCTTAAGGACCGGGACAGGGCCTAGGGAGCAGTTCTTC
TRBV11-3	TRBJ2-3	-	-	CASSLDEMQGQYF	TGTGCCAGCAGCTTAGACGAGATGCAGGGGCAGTATTTT
TRBV4-3	TRBJ2-5	-	-	CASSQRQAGGGETQYF	TGCGCCAGCAGCCAACGGCAAGCCGGGGGCGGGGAGACCCAGTACTTC
TRBV4-1	TRBJ2-1	TRBD1	-	CASSHAGTGPHVEQFF	TGCGCCAGCAGCCACGCGGGGACAGGGCCCCACGTTGAGCAGTTCTTC
TRBV6-1	TRBJ2-3	-	-	CASSEGPRGPADTQYF	TGTGCCAGCAGTGAAGGTCCCAGGGGTCCCGCAGATACGCAGTATTTT
TRBV19	TRBJ2-5	TRBD1	-	CASSMGQGFQETQYF	TGTGCCAGTAGTATGGGACAGGGCTTCCAAGAGACCCAGTACTTC
TRBV29-1	TRBJ1-1	-	-	CSVEAGFGSDHQGAFF	TGCAGCGTTGAAGCGGGGTTCGGAAGTGATCACCAGGGCGCTTTCTTT
TRBV10-3	TRBJ2-6	TRBD1	-	CAIRTTGWGSGANVLTF	TGTGCCATCAGAACGACAGGGTGGGGCTCTGGGGCCAACGTCCTGACTTTC
TRBV11-2	TRBJ2-5	TRBD2	-	CASSARTSGGYKETQYF	TGTGCCAGCAGCGCGAGGACTAGCGGGGGGTATAAGGAGACCCAGTACTTC
TRBV29-1	TRBJ2-7	-	-	CSVDSDNLYEQYF	TGCAGCGTTGATTCGGACAACCTCTACGAGCAGTACTTC